Each of the 28 T cell receptor beta chains below was sequenced from the same sample in a study of PD-1 blockade in classical Hodgkin lymphoma. Relapse was seen in all patients after autologous stem cell transplantation, and brentuximab vedotin exposure was variable. Assay: immunoSEQ multiplex PCR; the TCRdb copy retains only in-frame clones and omits some. The table lists more than 140,000 clones, approximately 80% of them singletons, with 9.2% in the top ten. The sequences come from peripheral blood mononuclear cells (PBMCs), collected before the second cycle of nivolumab. The receptors come from a human donor with classical Hodgkin lymphoma.

The chain carries TRBV6-6 and TRBJ2-7; D gene ambiguous. CDR1 MNHNY and CDR2 SVGAGI come from the germline V gene (reference sequence). V shed 4 bases and J shed 5 bases, with 6 bases lying between them. CDR3 length: 11 amino acids. CDR3 sequence (DNA): TGTGCCAGCAGTTCGACGGACGAGCAGTACTTC. Translated: CASSSTDEQYF.

This clone was seen a single time. The chain employs TRBV7-2 and TRBJ1-5; D not resolved. Germline V gives CDR1 SGHTA, CDR2 FQGNSA. The CDR3 contains 14 residues. Trimming removed 1 base at V and 3 bases at J, with 7 bases between. DNA of the CDR3: TGTGCCAGCAGCTTAGGACTCCACAATCAGCCCCAGCATTTT. This sequence encodes CASSLGLHNQPQHF.

CDR3 residues: CASSLQGTLDTQYF. The CDR3 bases are TGTGCCAGCAGTCTTCAGGGTACCCTAGATACGCAGTATTTT. This sequence joins TRBV2 and TRBJ2-3; TRBD1 might be the D (5 bases). CDR1 and CDR2 from the germline V gene are SNHLY and FYNNEI. Trimming took 5 bases from V and 5 from J, leaving 14 bases between them. The CDR3 is made up of 14 amino acids.

The rearrangement links TRBV6-5 to TRBJ1-2; no definite D call. Germline lookup yields CDR1 MNHEY and CDR2 SVGAGI. The CDR3 consists of 13 residues. Trimming removed 10 bases at V and 2 bases at J, with 14 bases between. DNA for the CDR3: TGTGCCACCGCACCGGGCGCGAACTATGGCTACACCTTC. This sequence encodes CATAPGANYGYTF.

This clone occurred a few times. The chain links TRBV27 to TRBJ2-5; D gene uncertain. The germline V and J ends were trimmed by 5 bases and 3 bases, with 13 bases remaining between them. Germline V gene lookup returns CDR1 MNHEY and CDR2 SMNVEV (reference sequence). The length of the CDR3 is 14 residues. The CDR3 loop reads CASSPIGSEETQYF. CDR3 nucleotide sequence: TGTGCCAGCAGTCCCATTGGCAGTGAAGAGACCCAGTACTTC.

The V and J genes are TRBV19 and TRBJ2-5, with TRBD1 identical over 7 bases. Trimming at V came to 4 bases and at J to 5 bases, leaving 16 bases not matched to a gene. The length of the CDR3 is 17 residues. CDR1 and CDR2 (germline): LNHDA, SQIVND (reference sequence). The CDR3 reads CASSRGRDRPLGETQYF. DNA for the CDR3: TGTGCCAGTAGTAGGGGTCGGGACAGACCTTTGGGGGAGACCCAGTACTTC.

The chain is built from TRBV27 and TRBJ2-3; D remains unclear. The germline V and J ends were trimmed by 5 bases and 1 base, with 7 bases remaining between them. Germline CDR1 and CDR2: MNHEY and SMNVEV (reference sequence). The CDR3 is 13 amino acids. This CDR3 is CASSPSGTDTQYF. The CDR3 DNA follows: TGTGCCAGCAGTCCTAGTGGCACAGATACGCAGTATTTT.

The genes are TRBV7-9 and TRBJ2-3; tentatively, D is TRBD2 (6 bases). Germline CDR1 is SEHNR and CDR2 is FQNEAQ (reference sequence). V gave up 2 bases and J gave up 1 base, with 10 bases separating them. CDR3 length equals 15 residues. CDR3 coding DNA: TGTGCCAGCAGCTTACTAGGAGGGGGCACAGATACGCAGTATTTT. Its protein product is CASSLLGGGTDTQYF.

This sequence joins TRBV2 and TRBJ2-7; D unclear. Trimming took 6 bases from V and 4 from J, leaving 7 bases between them. Germline V gives CDR1 SNHLY, CDR2 FYNNEI. The CDR3 is 11 residues long. The CDR3 spells CASRVLYEQYF. Written as DNA, the CDR3 is TGTGCCAGCAGAGTATTATACGAGCAGTACTTC.

The V call is TRBV27, the J call TRBJ1-3; D call uncertain. V was cut by 4 bases and J by 0 bases, with 10 bases left in between. Germline V gene lookup returns CDR1 MNHEY and CDR2 SMNVEV (reference sequence). The CDR3 spans 15 residues. CDR3 protein: CASSYRRSSGNTIYF. CDR3 in DNA: TGTGCCAGCAGTTACCGACGCAGCTCTGGAAACACCATATATTTT.

The V call is TRBV7-3, the J call TRBJ1-2; D is uncertain. This CDR3 region has 14 residues. The V end was cut by 3 bases, the J end by 3 bases, with 11 bases between. Germline V CDR1 and CDR2: SGHTA, FQGTGA. The CDR3 is CASSFITRYYGYTF. The CDR3 region has the DNA TGTGCCAGCAGCTTTATCACCCGCTACTATGGCTACACCTTC.

The rearrangement joins TRBV19 to TRBJ1-2; TRBD1 matches 11 bases. CDR3 length: 15 residues. Unmatched junction bases numbered 5, after V lost 4 bases and J lost 4 bases. Germline V gene sequence: CDR1 LNHDA, CDR2 SQIVND (reference sequence). The CDR3 is CASSNRGQGAYGYTF. In nucleotides, the CDR3 is TGTGCCAGTAGTAACCGAGGACAGGGGGCCTATGGCTACACCTTC.

This clone was seen a few times. The V and J genes are TRBV10-3 and TRBJ2-5; D is undetermined. Trimming took 0 bases from V and 9 from J, leaving 8 bases between them. CDR1 and CDR2 from the germline V gene are ENHRY and SYGVKD. This CDR3 spans 12 amino acids. In nucleotides, the CDR3 is TGTGCCATCAGTGAGTCCATCGGGCCCCAGTACTTC. This codes for CAISESIGPQYF.

The chain carries TRBV28 and TRBJ2-7, with TRBD2 identical over 15 bases. The CDR3 is 18 residues long. CDR1 MDHEN and CDR2 SYDVKM come from the germline V gene. After removal of 7 bases from V and 3 bases from J, the junction contained 13 bases not matched to a gene. The CDR3 reads CASKFTGLAGGIDYEQYF. CDR3 bases: TGTGCCAGCAAATTCACGGGACTAGCGGGAGGAATAGACTACGAGCAGTACTTC.

The CDR3 sequence is CASSPPVLAETEQFF. The CDR3 region has the DNA TGTGCCAGCTCACCACCGGTACTAGCGGAAACTGAGCAGTTCTTC. V and J are TRBV18 and TRBJ2-1, with 8 bases lining up with TRBD2. Germline CDR1 KGHSH, CDR2 LQKENI. V lost 0 bases and J lost 9; bases outside the gene matches: 7. The CDR3 length is 15 residues.

Only one count was recorded for this clone. The rearrangement joins TRBV19 to TRBJ1-2, with 7 bases identical to TRBD1. CDR1 and CDR2 (germline): LNHDA, SQIVND (reference sequence). Losses at the gene ends were 0 bases for V and 4 bases for J; bases not matched to a gene: 2. This CDR3 has 14 amino acids. The CDR3 loop reads CASSIEQGPYGYTF. The CDR3 nucleotides are TGTGCCAGTAGTATAGAACAGGGGCCCTATGGCTACACCTTC.

The V call is TRBV7-9, the J call TRBJ2-2; no definite D call. There are 15 residues in the CDR3. Germline V lookup: CDR1 SEHNR, CDR2 FQNEAQ (reference sequence). The ends were cut back, 2 bases at V and 1 base at J, with 8 bases in the middle. CDR3 coding DNA: TGTGCCAGCAGCTTAAGGTCAGGGAACACCGGGGAGCTGTTTTTT. It encodes CASSLRSGNTGELFF.

The chain uses TRBV18 and TRBJ2-5; D gene ambiguous. The CDR3 runs to 15 residues. Between the trimmed V and J ends, which lost 0 bases and 4 bases, there was a span of 12 bases. The germline gives CDR1 KGHSH, CDR2 LQKENI. The DNA of the CDR3 is TGTGCCAGCTCACCACCCGATATGAAACGAGAGACCCAGTACTTC. Protein: CASSPPDMKRETQYF.

The rearrangement joins TRBV6-1 to TRBJ1-5; D gene uncertain. The germline gives CDR1 MNHNS, CDR2 SASEGT. The CDR3 loop spans 15 amino acids. The V gene lost 1 base and the J gene lost 2 bases, with 9 bases spanning the gap. Written as DNA, the CDR3 is TGTGCCAGCAGTGAAGTACAGTCACGCAATCAGCCCCAGCATTTT. Translating it yields CASSEVQSRNQPQHF.

The chain combines TRBV11-2 with TRBJ2-1; 7 bases map to TRBD2. CDR3 length equals 18 residues. J was trimmed by 4 bases and V by 2 bases; bases with no gene match: 14. The germline V gene has CDR1 SGHAT and CDR2 FQNNGV. CDR3 amino acids: CASSLKGGRSSGYNEQFF. The CDR3 bases are TGTGCCAGCAGCTTAAAGGGTGGTAGATCTAGCGGTTACAATGAGCAGTTCTTC.

This clone was seen more than once but under ten times. The chain uses TRBV5-6 and TRBJ1-1, with D possibly TRBD1 on 5 matching bases. CDR1 is SGHDT, CDR2 YYEEEE, per germline. Trimming removed 1 base at V and 1 base at J, with 5 bases between. CDR3 length: 13 amino acids. The DNA of the CDR3 is TGTGCCAGCAGCTTGAGGGGGAACACTGAAGCTTTCTTT. This translates into CASSLRGNTEAFF.

The gene calls are TRBV5-5 and TRBJ1-4; D call uncertain. The CDR3 runs to 14 residues. V was shortened by 0 bases and J by 8 bases, with 11 bases between the two germline ends. CDR1 and CDR2 from the germline V gene are SGHKS and YYEKEE (reference sequence). The CDR3 reads CASSLGQAKEKLFF. In nucleotides, the CDR3 is TGTGCCAGCAGCTTGGGGCAGGCAAAGGAAAAACTGTTTTTT.

The chain has TRBV11-2 and TRBJ2-2; unclear D gene. This CDR3 contains 11 residues. Germline lookup yields CDR1 SGHAT and CDR2 FQNNGV. Trimming pared 3 bases from V and 7 bases from J, leaving 3 bases between. Here the CDR3 DNA reads TGTGCCAGCAGCTTCGGCGGGGAGCTGTTTTTT. Residues: CASSFGGELFF.

This clone was observed a single time. This chain joins TRBV7-8 and TRBJ2-1; D might be TRBD1 (6 bases). CDR3 length equals 16 residues. Germline lookup yields CDR1 SGHVS and CDR2 FQNEAQ. Trimming took 3 bases from V and 0 from J, leaving 12 bases between them. CDR3 sequence reads: CASSFFGGFSYNEQFF. CDR3 DNA sequence: TGTGCCAGCAGCTTTTTTGGGGGCTTCTCCTACAATGAGCAGTTCTTC.

This clone has a single count. CDR3 sequence reads: CASLKRMEGYEQYF. As DNA, the CDR3 is TGTGCCAGCTTAAAGCGGATGGAGGGCTACGAGCAGTACTTC. The chain is built from TRBV21-1 and TRBJ2-7; the DNA was not compared with TRBD2, the D call given in the table. TRBV21-1 is described as a pseudogene. The CDR3 length is 14 residues.

This rearrangement joins TRBV5-1 to TRBJ1-4; 7 nucleotides match TRBD1. Germline V CDR1 and CDR2: SGHRS, YFSETQ. The CDR3 runs to 14 residues. The V segment lost 3 bases and the J segment 6 bases; nucleotides outside the gene matches: 5. The chain's CDR3 is CASSSWTGDEKLFF. The CDR3 region has the DNA TGCGCCAGCAGCTCTTGGACAGGTGATGAAAAACTGTTTTTT.

This rearrangement joins TRBV6-5 to TRBJ2-7; 12 bases agree with TRBD2. V trimming: 1 base; J trimming: 2 bases; junction bases outside the gene matches: 0. The germline V gene encodes CDR1 MNHEY and CDR2 SVGAGI. This CDR3 is 15 amino acids long. In DNA form, the CDR3 reads TGTGCCAGCAGTTACTGGACTAGCGGGACCTACGAGCAGTACTTC. Residues: CASSYWTSGTYEQYF.

The chain couples TRBV7-2 to TRBJ2-7; D is unresolved. V dropped 4 bases and J dropped 6 bases, with 13 bases sitting between them. This CDR3 has 13 residues. CDR1 and CDR2 from the germline V gene are SGHTA and FQGNSA. Here the CDR3 DNA reads TGTGCCAGCAGCTCCCACCCGTATAGCGAGCAGTACTTC. It translates to CASSSHPYSEQYF.